Listed below are T cell receptor beta chains from one sample, sequenced in a study of T cells after yellow fever vaccination. TCRdb re-called the 5' RACE reads through MiXCR, storing one row per CDR3 protein. The top ten hold more than 9% of the sample, which has about 42,000 distinct CDR3 sequences, over 5.5% seen once. The material sequenced was PBMCs, either bulk or a sorted T-cell subset (CD4+, CD8+, memory, or dextramer-sorted; not recorded which), taken 45 days after the yellow fever booster vaccination. The origin of the receptors is a man aged 30-40 years who received the YFV17D yellow fever vaccine. Both conserved end residues are part of each CDR3. D genes are given only for firm matches. The size entry is marked missing in some rows and otherwise reads once, few, many or a size class.

CDR3 length	V gene	J gene	D gene	clone size	CDR3 protein	CDR3 DNA
14	TRBV20-1	TRBJ2-2	.	few	CSARWAPSGGELFF	TGCAGTGCTAGATGGGCACCCTCGGGCGGGGAGCTGTTTTTT
10	TRBV29-1	TRBJ2-7	.	many	CSVPSYEQYF	TGCAGCGTGCCCTCATACGAGCAGTACTTC
17	TRBV4-3	TRBJ2-2	TRBD2	few	CASSQAPSGRGTGELFF	TGCGCCAGCAGCCAAGCCCCTAGCGGGAGAGGGACCGGGGAGCTGTTTTTT
14	TRBV4-2	TRBJ2-1	.	many	CASSQSVEVDEQFF	TGTGCCAGCAGCCAAAGCGTTGAGGTCGATGAGCAGTTCTTC
13	TRBV7-6	TRBJ2-1	.	many	CASSLVSYNEQFF	TGTGCCAGCAGCTTAGTCTCTTACAATGAGCAGTTCTTC
11	TRBV19	TRBJ1-4	.	few	CASSHRVGLFF	TGTGCCAGTAGTCACAGGGTTGGACTGTTTTTT
16	TRBV12-3/TRBV12-4	TRBJ2-4	.	.	CASSRNWPVAKNIQYF	TGTGCCAGCAGCCGCAACTGGCCGGTAGCCAAAAACATTCAGTACTTC
16	TRBV5-4	TRBJ1-4	.	many	CASSPGGSTGNEKLFF	TGTGCCAGCAGCCCGGGAGGATCGACTGGAAATGAAAAACTGTTTTTT
13	TRBV6-2/TRBV6-3	TRBJ2-3	.	few	CASSYLQGNTQYF	TGTGCCAGCAGTTACCTTCAAGGGAATACGCAGTATTTT
14	TRBV27	TRBJ1-5	.	.	CASSRTDANQPQHF	TGTGCCAGCAGCAGGACTGATGCAAATCAGCCCCAGCATTTT
13	TRBV20-1	TRBJ2-7	TRBD1	.	CSAWDSDSYEQYF	TGCAGTGCTTGGGACAGCGACTCCTACGAGCAGTACTTC
15	TRBV28	TRBJ2-7	TRBD1	.	CASRTGGQGVYEQYF	TGTGCCAGCAGGACGGGGGGACAGGGGGTCTACGAGCAGTACTTC
16	TRBV18	TRBJ2-5	TRBD2	few	CASSPRSSGNQETQYF	TGTGCCAGCTCACCAAGGTCTAGCGGGAACCAAGAGACCCAGTACTTC
14	TRBV12-3/TRBV12-4	TRBJ2-2	.	many	CASSLRGDTGELFF	TGTGCCAGCAGTTTGCGCGGAGACACCGGGGAGCTGTTTTTT
14	TRBV18	TRBJ2-1	TRBD2	many	CASSPQLAGATQFF	TGTGCCAGCTCACCACAACTAGCGGGAGCCACGCAGTTCTTC
15	TRBV12-3/TRBV12-4	TRBJ2-7	.	few	CASSSIRDGTYEQYF	TGTGCCAGCAGTTCGATCCGGGACGGAACCTACGAGCAGTACTTC
13	TRBV6-2/TRBV6-3	TRBJ2-5	.	many	CASKEHWSETQYF	TGTGCCAGCAAGGAGCACTGGTCGGAGACCCAGTACTTC
18	TRBV6-2/TRBV6-3	TRBJ1-2	.	many	CASSYTDPSHRFRYGYTF	TGTGCCAGCAGTTATACCGACCCGTCCCACAGGTTTCGCTATGGCTACACCTTC
15	TRBV7-9	TRBJ2-3	TRBD2	.	CASSYLAGEGDTQYF	TGTGCCAGCAGCTACCTAGCGGGAGAGGGAGATACGCAGTATTTT
13	TRBV20-1	TRBJ1-1	.	many	CSARDSLVTEAFF	TGCAGTGCTAGAGATTCTTTGGTAACTGAAGCTTTCTTT
15	TRBV24-1	TRBJ2-1	TRBD1	many	CATTGPGGTYNEQFF	TGTGCCACCACCGGACCAGGGGGTACCTACAATGAGCAGTTCTTC
18	TRBV4-3	TRBJ2-7	TRBD1	few	CASSQDLLRTGLSYEQYF	TGCGCCAGCAGCCAAGATCTTCTCCGGACAGGGTTATCCTACGAGCAGTACTTC
12	TRBV3-1	TRBJ2-3	.	many	CASSQERVSQYF	TGTGCCAGCAGCCAAGAACGGGTGTCGCAGTATTTT
17	TRBV7-2	TRBJ2-1	TRBD2	few	CASSSYGTSGRAIEQFF	TGTGCCAGCAGCTCATACGGGACTAGCGGGAGGGCCATTGAGCAGTTCTTC
13	TRBV30	TRBJ2-3	.	few	CAWSAVTADTQYF	TGTGCCTGGAGTGCCGTAACCGCAGATACGCAGTATTTT
16	TRBV20-1	TRBJ2-6	.	.	CSAYRPVSSGANVLTF	TGCAGTGCCTACAGGCCTGTGAGCTCTGGGGCCAACGTCCTGACTTTC
14	TRBV12-3/TRBV12-4	TRBJ2-7	TRBD2	many	CASTPSGAFYEQYF	TGTGCCAGCACCCCTAGCGGGGCTTTCTACGAGCAGTACTTC
16	TRBV5-4	TRBJ2-3	.	many	CASSLTSGPSTDTQYF	TGTGCCAGCAGCTTGACCAGCGGGCCTAGCACAGATACGCAGTATTTT
13	TRBV29-1	TRBJ2-5	.	many	CSVEEGGGETQYF	TGCAGCGTTGAAGAAGGGGGAGGCGAGACCCAGTACTTC
15	TRBV6-5	TRBJ2-2	TRBD1	many	CASSYRTGWTGELFF	TGTGCCAGCAGTTACAGGACAGGGTGGACCGGGGAGCTGTTTTTT
14	TRBV5-1	TRBJ1-6	.	many	CASSLVEDGSPLHF	TGCGCCAGCAGCTTGGTAGAGGATGGGTCACCCCTCCACTTT
10	TRBV29-1	TRBJ2-5	.	many	CSVGLETQYF	TGCAGCGTTGGTTTAGAGACCCAGTACTTC
13	TRBV10-3	TRBJ2-5	TRBD1	.	CAIRGQNQETQYF	TGTGCCATCAGGGGACAGAACCAAGAGACCCAGTACTTC
11	TRBV5-1	TRBJ2-5	.	many	CASPSGETQYF	TGCGCCAGCCCGAGCGGAGAGACCCAGTACTTC
13	TRBV25-1	TRBJ2-1	TRBD1	.	CASRAPGTGLQFF	TGTGCCAGCAGAGCCCCTGGGACAGGGTTGCAGTTCTTC
12	TRBV12-3/TRBV12-4	TRBJ2-7	.	many	CASSSSAGEQYF	TGTGCCAGCAGTTCTAGTGCAGGAGAGCAGTACTTC
16	TRBV5-6	TRBJ2-1	TRBD2	many	CASSGSVLAVFNEQFF	TGTGCCAGCAGTGGGTCAGTACTAGCGGTTTTCAATGAGCAGTTCTTC
14	TRBV20-1	TRBJ2-1	.	few	CSARRPKGGFEQFF	TGCAGTGCTAGAAGACCCAAAGGAGGCTTTGAGCAGTTCTTC
13	TRBV7-2	TRBJ1-4	.	many	CASSLEPNEKLFF	TGTGCCAGCAGCTTAGAACCTAATGAAAAACTGTTTTTT
10	TRBV3-1	TRBJ2-4	.	few	CASSQGQSRF	TGTGCCAGCAGCCAAGGACAGTCAAGGTTC
13	TRBV7-8	TRBJ2-7	TRBD1	.	CASSPGGAYEQYF	TGTGCCAGCAGTCCAGGGGGAGCCTACGAGCAGTACTTC
13	TRBV5-5	TRBJ2-7	.	many	CASSPLGDREQYF	TGTGCCAGCAGTCCCCTCGGGGACCGGGAGCAGTACTTC
15	TRBV28	TRBJ2-1	TRBD2	.	CASSFGGSPYNEQFF	TGTGCCAGCAGTTTCGGCGGGAGCCCCTACAATGAGCAGTTCTTC